These T cell receptor beta chains were read from a single sample in a study of tumor-infiltrating lymphocytes in oesophageal squamous cell carcinoma. TCRdb passed the PCR reads through MiXCR, listing each CDR3 protein once. Altogether some 14,000 distinct CDR3 sequences are present, around 56% being singletons, with the ten largest covering 9.5% to 13%. Material: blood. These receptors were taken from a female donor with esophageal squamous cell carcinoma. Each CDR3 is given with its conserved first and last residue. D genes are given only for firm matches. The listing skips clone size in some rows; elsewhere it reads once, few, many or a size class.

v_gene: TRBV7-6; j_gene: TRBJ2-7; abundance: .; d_gene: TRBD2; CDR3aa: CASSPEERGDYEQYF; CDR3nt: TGTGCCAGCAGCCCGGAGGAGCGGGGGGACTACGAGCAGTACTTC
v_gene: TRBV6-1; j_gene: TRBJ2-7; abundance: .; d_gene: TRBD1; CDR3aa: CASSDRLGQLSRYF; CDR3nt: TGTGCCAGCAGTGATAGATTGGGACAGCTCTCTCGGTACTTC
v_gene: TRBV7-2; j_gene: TRBJ2-7; abundance: .; d_gene: TRBD2; CDR3aa: CASSLKRDSYEQYF; CDR3nt: TGTGCCAGCAGCTTAAAGCGGGATTCCTACGAGCAGTACTTC
v_gene: TRBV7-6; j_gene: TRBJ2-1; abundance: few; d_gene: TRBD2; CDR3aa: CASSPRRATGGALNNEQFF; CDR3nt: TGTGCTAGCAGCCCCCGCAGGGCTACGGGAGGCGCTTTAAACAATGAGCAGTTCTTC
v_gene: TRBV28; j_gene: TRBJ1-2; abundance: .; d_gene: .; CDR3aa: CASSYQGSYGYTF; CDR3nt: TGTGCCAGCAGTTACCAGGGATCCTATGGCTACACCTTC
v_gene: TRBV28; j_gene: TRBJ2-7; abundance: many; d_gene: .; CDR3aa: CASSLPLSSYEQYF; CDR3nt: TGTGCCAGCAGTTTGCCCCTCAGCTCCTACGAGCAGTACTTC
v_gene: TRBV6-1; j_gene: TRBJ2-7; abundance: many; d_gene: .; CDR3aa: CASRENNEQYF; CDR3nt: TGTGCCAGCAGGGAGAACAATGAGCAGTACTTC
v_gene: TRBV19; j_gene: TRBJ2-1; abundance: once; d_gene: .; CDR3aa: CATGGSSYNEQFF; CDR3nt: TGTGCCACCGGTGGAAGCTCCTACAATGAGCAGTTCTTC
v_gene: TRBV6-1; j_gene: TRBJ1-2; abundance: .; d_gene: .; CDR3aa: CASSGGRGYGYTF; CDR3nt: TGTGCCAGCAGTGGCGGGCGTGGCTATGGCTACACCTTC
v_gene: TRBV7-6; j_gene: TRBJ2-3; abundance: .; d_gene: .; CDR3aa: CASSLGWAEADTQYF; CDR3nt: TGTGCCAGCAGCTTAGGGTGGGCGGAAGCAGATACGCAGTATTTT
v_gene: TRBV7-4; j_gene: TRBJ2-1; abundance: .; d_gene: .; CDR3aa: CASSFAGKHEQFF; CDR3nt: TGTGCCAGCAGCTTTGCAGGGAAACATGAGCAGTTCTTC
v_gene: TRBV11-2; j_gene: TRBJ2-2; abundance: .; d_gene: .; CDR3aa: CASSQSGELFF; CDR3nt: TGTGCCAGCAGTCAGTCCGGGGAGCTGTTTTTT
v_gene: TRBV7-2; j_gene: TRBJ2-5; abundance: .; d_gene: .; CDR3aa: CASREGGVVSYNEQYF; CDR3nt: TGTGCCAGCAGGGAGGGGGGGGTTGTCTCCTACAATGAGCAGTACTTC
v_gene: TRBV7-8; j_gene: TRBJ2-5; abundance: .; d_gene: .; CDR3aa: CASSRDQGETQYF; CDR3nt: TGTGCCAGCAGCCGGGACCAAGGGGAGACCCAGTACTTC
v_gene: TRBV7-3; j_gene: TRBJ2-1; abundance: .; d_gene: .; CDR3aa: CASSPGDVRPYDEQFF; CDR3nt: TGTGCCAGCAGCCCGGGGGACGTCAGGCCCTACGATGAGCAGTTCTTC
v_gene: TRBV4-1; j_gene: TRBJ2-7; abundance: .; d_gene: .; CDR3aa: CASSPDPRPPYNEQYF; CDR3nt: TGTGCCAGCAGCCCGGACCCGAGACCCCCCTACAATGAGCAGTACTTC
v_gene: TRBV7-6; j_gene: TRBJ2-7; abundance: .; d_gene: .; CDR3aa: CASSHRDTLAEQYF; CDR3nt: TGTGCCAGCAGCCACCGGGACACCCTCGCCGAGCAGTACTTC
v_gene: TRBV12-3/TRBV12-4; j_gene: TRBJ2-3; abundance: once; d_gene: TRBD1; CDR3aa: CASRRQGLTDTQYF; CDR3nt: TGTGCCAGCAGAAGACAGGGGCTCACAGATACGCAGTATTTT
v_gene: TRBV5-4; j_gene: TRBJ2-7; abundance: .; d_gene: TRBD1; CDR3aa: CASSPGTDQSIYEQYF; CDR3nt: TGTGCCAGCAGCCCCGGGACAGATCAGTCTATCTACGAGCAGTACTTC
v_gene: TRBV30; j_gene: TRBJ2-6; abundance: .; d_gene: .; CDR3aa: CAWSSGNGANVLTF; CDR3nt: TGTGCCTGGAGTTCGGGGAACGGGGCCAACGTCCTGACTTTC